What follows are 8 T cell receptor beta chains derived from one specimen sequenced in a study of lymphopenia after photon versus proton radiotherapy. Clones were sequenced by immunoSEQ multiplex PCR, and TCRdb holds only the in-frame ones, with some missing. The sample lists tens of thousands of clones, approximately 84% occurring once. The sequencing used peripheral blood, collected from a patient treated with proton-based radiotherapy. The receptors derive from a man aged 55 to 69 with pancreatic cancer.

This rearrangement joins TRBV4-3 to TRBJ1-1, with 11 nucleotides matching TRBD1. From germline, CDR1 is LGHNA and CDR2 YSLEER. Unmatched junction bases numbered 14, after V lost 4 bases and J lost 1 base. CDR3 length: 19 amino acids. As DNA, the CDR3 is TGCGCCAGCAGCCGCGGACAGGGGGCCTTTGGCATGCGGAACACTGAAGCTTTCTTT. It yields the protein CASSRGQGAFGMRNTEAFF.

The rearrangement joins TRBV18 to TRBJ1-5; D gene ambiguous. CDR1 KGHSH and CDR2 LQKENI come from the germline V gene. This CDR3 comprises 14 residues. V shed 3 bases and J shed 1 base, with 7 bases lying between them. The CDR3 DNA reads as TGTGCCAGCTCACCCCGGACGAGCAATCAGCCCCAGCATTTT. The encoded protein is CASSPRTSNQPQHF.

This chain joins TRBV10-2 and TRBJ2-1; no definite D call. The V gene's germline CDR1 is WSHSY and CDR2 SAAADI. The CDR3 sequence is 13 residues long. The germline V and J ends were trimmed by 10 bases and 7 bases, with 17 bases remaining between them. The CDR3 DNA reads TGCGCCACCAGAGATCCCCCGCAGAATGAGCAGTTCTTC. It encodes CATRDPPQNEQFF.

The chain carries TRBV5-6 and TRBJ2-7; TRBD1 or TRBD2 may be the D gene (5 bases each). V lost 4 bases and J lost 2, with 19 bases in between. This CDR3 has 16 residues. From germline, CDR1 is SGHDT and CDR2 YYEEEE. The CDR3 loop reads CASSPRGVGRTYEQYF. The CDR3 DNA follows: TGTGCCAGCAGCCCTCGAGGGGTAGGTAGAACCTACGAGCAGTACTTC.

In this sample, this clone turned up once. The chain joins TRBV6-1 to TRBJ2-7; 9 bases agree with TRBD2. The CDR3 is 16 amino acids. Germline V gene lookup returns CDR1 MNHNS and CDR2 SASEGT. The V and J ends lost 3 bases and 3 bases, in that order; junction bases with no gene match: 9. The CDR3 loop is CASSDRNSGSLYEQYF. CDR3 sequence (DNA): TGTGCCAGCAGTGATCGGAATAGCGGGAGTCTCTACGAGCAGTACTTC.

The chain carries TRBV21-1 and TRBJ1-2. TRBV21-1 counts as a pseudogene. The CDR3 has 13 amino acids. CDR3 in DNA: TGTGCCAGCAGCCTCTGGATCTGGAATGGCTACACCTTC. This encodes CASSLWIWNGYTF.

The rearrangement uses TRBV5-6 and TRBJ2-3; no definite D call. The germline V gene encodes CDR1 SGHDT and CDR2 YYEEEE. This CDR3 region has 17 residues. Trimming pared 0 bases from V and 1 base from J, leaving 15 bases between. The CDR3 sequence: CASSLVWGEDGTDTQYF. The CDR3, as DNA: TGTGCCAGCAGCTTGGTGTGGGGTGAGGATGGCACAGATACGCAGTATTTT.

The V and J genes are TRBV5-6 and TRBJ1-6; the D is unclear. The CDR3 consists of 15 residues. The V gene's germline CDR1 is SGHDT and CDR2 YYEEEE. V shed 1 base and J shed 1 base, with 6 bases lying between them. The CDR3 DNA reads TGTGCCAGCAGCTTGATGGAGTCCTATAATTCACCCCTCCACTTT. Amino acid sequence: CASSLMESYNSPLHF.